This T cell receptor (beta chain) comes out of a study of T cell responses to AZD1222 COVID-19 vaccine. Study results and caveats: The repertoires were collected only after the peak T cell response. Baseline antibody screening turned up just a handful of seropositive AZD1222 recipients. The breadth and depth of Spike-specific TCRs increased once two AZD1222 doses had been given. Variant regions that are unmutated are reportedly the target of nearly half of spike-specific TCRs.

In regard to this clone: The antigen is unknown.

CDR1 is MNHEY, CDR2 SMNVEV, per germline (reference sequence). V was clipped by 5 bases and J by 0 bases, with 11 bases between them. The CDR3 length is 15 residues. Clones were sequenced by immunoSEQ multiplex PCR, and TCRdb holds only the in-frame ones, with some missing. The sample records roughly 80,000 clones, roughly nine tenths being singletons. The input for sequencing was peripheral blood, taken on day 0 of AZD1222 vaccination. This receptor was obtained from an adult in good health. The rearrangement uses TRBV27 and TRBJ1-5; D is uncertain. CDR3 DNA: TGTGCCAGCAGTCGTTTAGTTGATAGCAATCAGCCCCAGCATTTT. Translated, it gives CASSRLVDSNQPQHF.